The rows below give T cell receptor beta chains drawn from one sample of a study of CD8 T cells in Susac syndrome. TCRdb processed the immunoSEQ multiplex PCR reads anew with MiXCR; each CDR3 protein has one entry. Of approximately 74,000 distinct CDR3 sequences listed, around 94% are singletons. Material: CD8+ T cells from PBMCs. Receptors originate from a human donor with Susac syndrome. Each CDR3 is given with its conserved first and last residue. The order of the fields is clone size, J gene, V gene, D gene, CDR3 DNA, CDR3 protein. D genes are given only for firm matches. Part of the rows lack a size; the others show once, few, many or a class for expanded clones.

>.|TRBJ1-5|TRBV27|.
TGTGCCAGCAGTTTATCAGTCGGGGAGGCCTATCAGCCCCAGCATTTT
CASSLSVGEAYQPQHF
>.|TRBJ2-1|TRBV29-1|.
TGCAGCGCCTATTCGGGGGCGGACAATGAGCAGTTCTTC
CSAYSGADNEQFF
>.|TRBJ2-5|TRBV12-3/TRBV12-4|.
TGTGCCAGCAGTTCCTCCCTCCAGGAGACCCAGTACTTC
CASSSSLQETQYF
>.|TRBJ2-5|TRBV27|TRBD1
TGTGCCAGCAGTTCGTGGACAGGGAAAGAGACCCAGTACTTC
CASSSWTGKETQYF
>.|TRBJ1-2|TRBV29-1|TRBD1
TGCAGCGTTGAAGATCCCCGACAGGGAGCGAACTATGGCTACACCTTC
CSVEDPRQGANYGYTF
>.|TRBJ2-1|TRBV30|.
TGTGCCTGGAGTGTACAGGCAGCGTATGAGCAGTTCTTC
CAWSVQAAYEQFF
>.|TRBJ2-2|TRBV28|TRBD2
TGTGCCAGCAGTTTATGGGGCGGGACTAGCGACACCGGGGAGCTGTTTTTT
CASSLWGGTSDTGELFF
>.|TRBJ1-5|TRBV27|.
TGTGCCAGCAGTTTGATTGGGCAGCCCCAGCATTTT
CASSLIGQPQHF
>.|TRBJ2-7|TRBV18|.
TGTGCCAGCTCACAACCAGGGGGAGGCTACGAGCAGTACTTC
CASSQPGGGYEQYF
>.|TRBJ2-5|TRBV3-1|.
TGTGCCAGCAGCCAAGAGGAATACGTGGAGACCCAGTACTTC
CASSQEEYVETQYF
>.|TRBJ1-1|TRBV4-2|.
TGTGCCAGCAGCCAAATCAGGGGTGGCACTGAAGCTTTCTTT
CASSQIRGGTEAFF
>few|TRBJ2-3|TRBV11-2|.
TGTGCCAGCAGCTCCCCGGACTGGTCGTGGAGCACAGATACGCAGTATTTT
CASSSPDWSWSTDTQYF
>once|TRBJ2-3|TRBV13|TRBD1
TGTGCCAGCAGCCTGACGAGGGACAGGGCTAGCACAGATACGCAGTATTTT
CASSLTRDRASTDTQYF
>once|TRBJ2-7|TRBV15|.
TGTGCCACCAGCAGGACCGGAACTTCCTACGAGCAGTACTTC
CATSRTGTSYEQYF
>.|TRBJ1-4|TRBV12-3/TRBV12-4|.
TGTGCCAGCAGTTTTGACGAAAAACTGTTTTTT
CASSFDEKLFF
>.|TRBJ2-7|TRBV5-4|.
TGTGCCAGCAGCCCCTCGGACCCCTACGAGCAGTACTTC
CASSPSDPYEQYF
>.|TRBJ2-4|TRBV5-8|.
TGTGCCAGCAGCCCCGTGACCCTATGGCTTCAGTACTTC
CASSPVTLWLQYF
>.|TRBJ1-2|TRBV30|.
TGTGCCTGTCCCAGGAGGCCGTATGGCTACACCTTC
CACPRRPYGYTF
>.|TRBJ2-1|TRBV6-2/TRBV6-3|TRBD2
TGTGCCAGCAGTAGACTAGCGGAGTACAATGAGCAGTTCTTC
CASSRLAEYNEQFF
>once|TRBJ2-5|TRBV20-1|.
TGCAGTGCTAGGAAACGTATACAAGAGACCCAGTACTTC
CSARKRIQETQYF
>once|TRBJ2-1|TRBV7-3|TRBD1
TGTGCCAGCAGCCTCTCCGGGACAGGGCTTTTGGATGAGCAGTTCTTC
CASSLSGTGLLDEQFF
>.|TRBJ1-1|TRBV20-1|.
TGCAGTGCTAGAGATAAGGGGCCTGACACTGAAGCTTTCTTT
CSARDKGPDTEAFF
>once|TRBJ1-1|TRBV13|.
TGTGCCAGCAGCCCGCGGGGGCTGGGGGACACTGAAGCTTTCTTT
CASSPRGLGDTEAFF
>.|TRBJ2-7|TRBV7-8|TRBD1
TGTGCCAGCAGCCCAAACAGGGGCTACGACGAGCAGTACTTC
CASSPNRGYDEQYF
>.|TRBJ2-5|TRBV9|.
TGTGCCAGCAGCGTCCCGGGGACTGCGGGGCAAGAGACCCAGTACTTC
CASSVPGTAGQETQYF
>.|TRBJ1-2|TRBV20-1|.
TGCAGTGCTATCCCTCTGGACAACTATGGCTACACCTTC
CSAIPLDNYGYTF
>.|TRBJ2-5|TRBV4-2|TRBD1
TGTGCCAGCAGCCCCCCCGGACAGGGGGAGACCCAGTACTTC
CASSPPGQGETQYF
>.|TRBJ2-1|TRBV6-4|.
TGTGCCAGCAGTGACGGTCTAGGGTACAATGAGCAGTTCTTC
CASSDGLGYNEQFF
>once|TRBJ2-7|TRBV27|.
TGTGCCAGCAGTTTGCGAGGGACCTACGAGCAGTACTTC
CASSLRGTYEQYF
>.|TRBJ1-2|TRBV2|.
TGTGCCAGCACCGTGGGGAGGAATGGCTACACCTTC
CASTVGRNGYTF
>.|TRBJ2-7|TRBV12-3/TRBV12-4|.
TGTGCCAGCAGTTTGGAGGGGTTGAGCTACGAGCAGTACTTC
CASSLEGLSYEQYF
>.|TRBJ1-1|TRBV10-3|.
TGTGCCATAAGACAGACCTCGAACACTGAAGCTTTCTTT
CAIRQTSNTEAFF
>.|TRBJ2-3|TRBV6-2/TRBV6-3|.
TGTGCCAGCAGTTTCCCAGATACGCAGTATTTT
CASSFPDTQYF
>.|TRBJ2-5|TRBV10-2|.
TGCGCCAGCAGTGAGTGGGTGGCCGGAGAGACCCAGTACTTC
CASSEWVAGETQYF
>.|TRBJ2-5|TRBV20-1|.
TGCAGTGCTAGCCTAGAGGCTCCCCGGCTGGAAGAGACCCAGTACTTC
CSASLEAPRLEETQYF
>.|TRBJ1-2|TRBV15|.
TGTGCCACCAGCAGAGATCTGGGTCATCAGTATGGCTACACCTTC
CATSRDLGHQYGYTF
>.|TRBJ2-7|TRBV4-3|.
TGCGCCAGCAGCCAAGAGCCAGGGCGGTGGAGCTCCTACGAGCAGTACTTC
CASSQEPGRWSSYEQYF
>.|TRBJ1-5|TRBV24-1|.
TGTGCCACCAGTGACCAGGGGAACGCTCAGCCCCAGCATTTT
CATSDQGNAQPQHF
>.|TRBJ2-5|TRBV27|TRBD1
TGTGCCAGCAGTAATCGACAGGGATTTGGGGAGACCCAGTACTTC
CASSNRQGFGETQYF
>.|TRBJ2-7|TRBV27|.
TGTGCCAGCAGTTCCTCGGGAAACTACGAGCAGTACTTC
CASSSSGNYEQYF
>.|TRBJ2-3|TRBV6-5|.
TGTGCCAGCAGGTCCGGAGGCCTCACAGATACGCAGTATTTT
CASRSGGLTDTQYF
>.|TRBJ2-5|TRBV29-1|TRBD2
TGCAGCGTTGACGGGGGGATCCAAGAGACCCAGTACTTC
CSVDGGIQETQYF
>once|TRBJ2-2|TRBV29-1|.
TGCAGCGCCGGGCGGGGAGAAAACACCGGGGAGCTGTTTTTT
CSAGRGENTGELFF
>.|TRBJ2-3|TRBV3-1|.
TGTGCCAGCAGCCAAGGTAGCGGAGACACAGATACGCAGTATTTT
CASSQGSGDTDTQYF
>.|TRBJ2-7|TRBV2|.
TGTGCCAGCAGGACATACGAGCAGTACTTC
CASRTYEQYF
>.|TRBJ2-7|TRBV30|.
TGTGCCTGGAGTTTCCACAGGGCCTACGAGCAGTACTTC
CAWSFHRAYEQYF
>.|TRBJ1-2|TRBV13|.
TGTGCCAGCAGCTCTTCTTCTCCGGGACAAGACTATGGCTACACCTTC
CASSSSSPGQDYGYTF
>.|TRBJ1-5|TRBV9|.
TGTGCCAGCAGCCTCGCAGGGGATCAGCCCCAGCATTTT
CASSLAGDQPQHF
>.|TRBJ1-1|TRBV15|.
TGTGCCACCAGCGGGACGGACTCCCCCCCAAACACTGAAGCTTTCTTT
CATSGTDSPPNTEAFF
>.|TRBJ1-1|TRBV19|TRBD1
TGTGCCAGTAAGGACAGGGGCCTACCCGAAGCTTTCTTT
CASKDRGLPEAFF
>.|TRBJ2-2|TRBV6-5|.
TGTGCCAGCAGTTCATCCCCTTACGATCCGAACACCGGGGAGCTGTTTTTT
CASSSSPYDPNTGELFF
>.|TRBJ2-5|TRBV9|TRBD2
TGTGCCAGCAGCGAAAGGACTAGCGGGAGTCAAGAGACCCAGTACTTC
CASSERTSGSQETQYF
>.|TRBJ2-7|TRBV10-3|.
TGTGCCATCAGTGAGGTGGAGGATAGCTCCTACGAGCAGTACTTC
CAISEVEDSSYEQYF
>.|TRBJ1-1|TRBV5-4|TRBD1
TGTGCCAGCAGCCCGCGACAGGGCGTCGAAGCTTTCTTT
CASSPRQGVEAFF
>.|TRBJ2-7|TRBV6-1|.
TGTGCCAGCAGTCGCTCCGTAGGATTGGTATTCTACGAGCAGTACTTC
CASSRSVGLVFYEQYF
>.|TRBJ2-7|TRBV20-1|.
TGCAGTGCTAGAGACCCCGACACGGCCCTAGGCTACGAGCAGTACTTC
CSARDPDTALGYEQYF